One sample yielded the 17 T cell receptor beta chains listed below, sequenced in a study of T cell repertoires in cytomegalovirus infection. TCRdb fed the reads into MiXCR, producing one record per CDR3 protein. In the table there are over 40,000 distinct CDR3 sequences, approximately 20% of which are singletons. Their specific antigens are unknown. The specimen was CD8+ T cells from cultured PBMCs, collected from culture after CMV antigen stimulation. Receptor source: a human donor in good health (CMV status not recorded). Some clones in this sample may be carry-over from other donors' samples.

The J gene is TRBJ1-1, the V gene TRBV7-9; D unclear. The CDR3 sequence is 13 residues long. The germline V and J ends were trimmed by 2 bases and 1 base, with 5 bases remaining between them. CDR1 SEHNR and CDR2 FQNEAQ come from the germline V gene (reference sequence). Written as DNA, the CDR3 is TGTGCCAGCAGCTTAATCGGGAACACTGAAGCTTTCTTT. It yields the protein CASSLIGNTEAFF.

V and J are TRBV5-4 and TRBJ2-7; 11 bases line up with TRBD2. Germline V lookup: CDR1 SGHNT, CDR2 YYREEE (reference sequence). This CDR3 is 17 amino acids long. The trim removed 4 bases at V and 2 bases at J, leaving 11 bases unmatched. For the CDR3, the DNA is TGTGCCAGCAGCCCTAACTCTGGACTAGCGGGTCCCTACGAGCAGTACTTC. Translating it yields CASSPNSGLAGPYEQYF.

The chain recombines TRBV6-2 or TRBV6-3 with TRBJ2-1; D possibly uses TRBD1 or TRBD2 (5 bases each). Trimming cost V 6 bases and J 8 bases, with 11 bases left between them. This CDR3 is 12 amino acids long. CDR1 is MNHEY, CDR2 SVGEGT, per germline. The CDR3 region has the DNA TGTGCCAGCAGCGGGACGACGGATGAGCAGTTCTTC. This gives the protein CASSGTTDEQFF.

This clonotype was picked up many times. Because the CDR3's place on the DNA is in doubt, the DNA is left out and the CDR3 is given as listed by TCRdb. This rearrangement joins TRBV7-5 to TRBJ2-7; the DNA was not compared with TRBD2, the D call given in the table. TRBV7-5 is recorded as a pseudogene. The CDR3 is 23 amino acids in total, end residues counted. CDR3 protein: CISVPEAPFSKRERLSSGYEQYF.

The gene calls are TRBV28 and TRBJ2-2, with 11 positions matching TRBD1. The CDR3 has 15 amino acids. V shed 5 bases and J 4 bases; nucleotides not matched to a gene: 3. Germline assignment: CDR1 MDHEN and CDR2 SYDVKM. The CDR3 loop is CASSIGTGGTGELFF. For the CDR3, the DNA is TGTGCCAGCAGTATCGGGACAGGGGGCACCGGGGAGCTGTTTTTT.

The sample holds many counts of this clonotype. This sequence joins TRBV7-9 and TRBJ2-1; D is perhaps TRBD2 (5 bases). The CDR3 is made up of 13 amino acids. The V gene's germline CDR1 is SEHNR and CDR2 FQNEAQ (reference sequence). V was clipped by 5 bases and J by 7 bases, with 12 bases between them. CDR3 in DNA: TGTGCCAGCAGCACTAATCCGGGGAATGAGCAGTTCTTC. It translates to CASSTNPGNEQFF. The full variable domain, rest sourced from reference TRBV7-9 and TRBJ2-1, is DTGVSQNPRHKITKRGQNVTFRCDPISEHNRLYWYRQTLGQGPEFLTYFQNEAQLEKSRLLSDRFSAERPKGSFSTLEIQRTEQGDSAMYLCASSTNPGNEQFFGPGTRLTVL.

The table lists this clonotype with a few counts. The V call is TRBV29-1, the J call TRBJ2-2; D remains ambiguous. Deletions cut 0 bases from V and 4 bases from J, with 9 bases between. Per germline, CDR1 SQVTM and CDR2 ANQGSEA. The CDR3 is 14 amino acids. CDR3 region: CSVEDYSGTGELFF. The CDR3 coding sequence is TGCAGCGTTGAAGACTACTCGGGCACCGGGGAGCTGTTTTTT.

This clonotype was seen only a few times. This chain links TRBV24-1 with TRBJ2-3, with D perhaps assigned TRBD1 or TRBD2 (5 bases each). The CDR3 has 14 residues. Looked up from germline, CDR1 is KGHDR and CDR2 is SFDVKD. The V gene lost 9 bases and the J gene lost 2 bases, with 14 bases spanning the gap. In nucleotides, the CDR3 is TGTGCCACCGCTGAGGGACGGCCCACAGATACGCAGTATTTT. Protein sequence: CATAEGRPTDTQYF.

This clonotype was seen a handful of times. This chain uses TRBV12-3 or TRBV12-4 with TRBJ2-4; the match to TRBD2 covers 8 bases. This CDR3 has 16 residues. The trim removed 4 bases at V and 0 bases at J, leaving 5 bases unmatched. CDR3 sequence: CASSSVAGLAKNIQYF. CDR3 nucleotides: TGTGCCAGCAGTTCAGTAGCGGGATTAGCCAAAAACATTCAGTACTTC.

This clonotype was seen many times. The V gene is TRBV27, the J gene TRBJ2-7, with TRBD1 as a possible D gene (6 bases). The V and J ends lost 7 bases and 7 bases respectively, with 17 bases between them. Germline loops: CDR1 MNHEY, CDR2 SMNVEV (reference sequence). The CDR3 runs 13 residues. In DNA form, the CDR3 reads TGTGCCAGCAAAACTCTAGGGGGTGGAGAGCAGTACTTC. It yields the protein CASKTLGGGEQYF.

This clonotype appeared many times. This sequence joins TRBV9 and TRBJ2-7; 7 positions agree with TRBD2. Per germline, CDR1 SGDLS and CDR2 YYNGEE. CDR3 size: 16 residues. The trim removed 0 bases at V and 1 base at J, leaving 7 bases unmatched. This CDR3 reads CASSVDGASGSYEQYF. The CDR3 DNA is TGTGCCAGCAGCGTAGACGGGGCTAGCGGTTCCTACGAGCAGTACTTC.

This clonotype was seen only a few times. The chain recombines TRBV12-3 or TRBV12-4 with TRBJ2-5; D might be TRBD2 (5 bases). The CDR3 loop spans 13 amino acids. The germline V and J ends were trimmed by 4 bases and 0 bases, with 6 bases remaining between them. The CDR3 bases are TGTGCCAGCAGTTACGGGGACCAAGAGACCCAGTACTTC. Protein product: CASSYGDQETQYF.

This sequence joins TRBV27 and TRBJ2-7, with D perhaps being TRBD1 or TRBD2 (5 bases each). Trimming left V 5 bases short and J 4 bases short, with 12 bases between. The CDR3 spans 13 residues. CDR1 MNHEY and CDR2 SMNVEV come from the germline V gene (reference sequence). The CDR3 region has the DNA TGTGCCAGCAGTCCCCGGGGCCTTTACGAGCAGTACTTC. As protein: CASSPRGLYEQYF.

This clonotype was found many times. The chain carries TRBV6-1 and TRBJ1-6; D is possibly TRBD1 (6 bases). Per the germline V gene, CDR1 is MNHNS and CDR2 is SASEGT. The CDR3 has 16 residues. Trimming pared 6 bases from V and 5 bases from J, leaving 17 bases between. The CDR3 loop is CASSQEGGTNNSPLHF. The CDR3 DNA follows: TGTGCCAGCAGCCAGGAGGGCGGGACAAATAATTCACCCCTCCACTTT.

A few counts support this clonotype. The chain uses TRBV11-3 and TRBJ1-6; 8 nucleotides align to TRBD1. Trimming at V came to 5 bases and at J to 6 bases, leaving 12 bases not matched to a gene. The CDR3 covers 17 residues. Germline-derived CDR1 and CDR2 are SGHNT and YENEEA. Here the CDR3 DNA reads TGTGCCAGCAGCCCAAGGACAGGGCAAGGTTCTAATTCACCCCTCCACTTT. Its translation: CASSPRTGQGSNSPLHF. Drawing the rest from reference TRBV11-3 and TRBJ1-6, the complete variable domain is EAGVVQSPRYKIIEKKQPVAFWCNPISGHNTLYWYLQNLGQGPELLIRYENEEAVDDSQLPKDRFSAERLKGVDSTLKIQPAELGDSAVYLCASSPRTGQGSNSPLHFGNGTRLTVT.

As for this clonotype: A much larger clone sits a single nucleotide away, making a read error possible. CDR3 sequence: CVSIPTGGKEQYF. The CDR3 DNA reads TGTGTCAGCATCCCGACGGGTGGAAAGGAGCAGTACTTC. The rearrangement joins TRBV11-2 to TRBJ2-7; D call uncertain. The CDR3 is 13 amino acids. Germline values: CDR1 SGHAT, CDR2 FQNNGV. Full variable domain (outside the CDR3, taken from reference TRBV11-2 and TRBJ2-7): EAGVAQSPRYKIIEKRQSVAFWCNPISGHATLYWYQQILGQGPKLLIQFQNNGVVDDSQLPKDRFSAERLKGVDSTLKIQPAKLEDSAVYLCVSIPTGGKEQYFGPGTRLTVT.

The CDR3 DNA sequence: TGTGCCAGCAGCCGCGCCGTGTTAGGGGCGCGGGGGGAGTATGAGCAGTTCTTC. Translating gives CASSRAVLGARGEYEQFF. This rearrangement joins TRBV6-4 to TRBJ2-1, with 8 bases that match TRBD2. Per germline, CDR1 MRHNA and CDR2 SNTAGT. V lost 6 bases, J lost 8 bases, and 21 bases stayed unmatched. This CDR3 is built from 18 residues.